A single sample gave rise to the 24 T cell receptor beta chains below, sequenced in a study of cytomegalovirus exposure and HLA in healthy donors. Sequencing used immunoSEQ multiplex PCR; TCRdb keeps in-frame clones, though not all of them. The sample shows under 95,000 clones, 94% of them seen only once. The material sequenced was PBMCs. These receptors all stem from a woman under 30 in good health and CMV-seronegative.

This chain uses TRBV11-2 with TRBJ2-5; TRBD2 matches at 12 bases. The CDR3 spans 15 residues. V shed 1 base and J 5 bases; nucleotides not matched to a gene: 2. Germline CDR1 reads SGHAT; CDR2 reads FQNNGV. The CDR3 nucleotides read TGTGCCAGCAGCTTAGGACTAGCGGGAGAGGAGACCCAGTACTTC. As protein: CASSLGLAGEETQYF.

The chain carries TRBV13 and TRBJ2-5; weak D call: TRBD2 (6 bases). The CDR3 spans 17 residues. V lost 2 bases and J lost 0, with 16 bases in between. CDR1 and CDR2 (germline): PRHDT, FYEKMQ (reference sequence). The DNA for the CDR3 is TGTGCCAGCAGCTTACTAGCGTCAACCCAGTACCAAGAGACCCAGTACTTC. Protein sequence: CASSLLASTQYQETQYF.

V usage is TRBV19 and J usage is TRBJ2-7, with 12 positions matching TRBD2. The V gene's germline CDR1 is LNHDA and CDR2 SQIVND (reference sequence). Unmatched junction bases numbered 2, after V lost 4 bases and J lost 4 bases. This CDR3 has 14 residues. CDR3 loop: CASSTGLAGYEQYF. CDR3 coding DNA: TGTGCCAGTAGTACGGGACTAGCGGGTTACGAGCAGTACTTC.

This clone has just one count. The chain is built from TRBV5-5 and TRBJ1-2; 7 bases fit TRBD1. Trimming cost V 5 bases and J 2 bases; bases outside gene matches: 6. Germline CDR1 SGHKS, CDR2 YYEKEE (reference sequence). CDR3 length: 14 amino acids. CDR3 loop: CASSLDRENYGYTF. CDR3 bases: TGTGCCAGCAGTTTAGACAGGGAAAACTATGGCTACACCTTC.

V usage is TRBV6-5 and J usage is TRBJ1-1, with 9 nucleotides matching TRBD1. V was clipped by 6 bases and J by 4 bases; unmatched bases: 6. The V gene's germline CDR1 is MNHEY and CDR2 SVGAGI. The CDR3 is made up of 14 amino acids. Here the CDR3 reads CASRDRGGGTEAFF. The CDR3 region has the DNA TGTGCCAGCAGAGACAGGGGGGGTGGCACTGAAGCTTTCTTT.

This chain's CDR3 is CASSLRQSSYNEQFF. CDR3 sequence (DNA): TGTGCCAGCAGTTTAAGACAGTCAAGCTACAATGAGCAGTTCTTC. The chain uses TRBV27 and TRBJ2-1; weak D call: TRBD1 (5 bases). CDR3 length equals 15 residues. Trimming removed 2 bases at V and 3 bases at J, with 11 bases between. The germline gives CDR1 MNHEY, CDR2 SMNVEV (reference sequence).

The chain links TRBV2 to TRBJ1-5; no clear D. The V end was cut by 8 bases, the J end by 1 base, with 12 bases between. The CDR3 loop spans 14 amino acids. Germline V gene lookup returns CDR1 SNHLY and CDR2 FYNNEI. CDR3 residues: CASSAEGSNQPQHF. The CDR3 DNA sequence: TGTGCCAGCTCCGCTGAGGGCAGCAATCAGCCCCAGCATTTT.

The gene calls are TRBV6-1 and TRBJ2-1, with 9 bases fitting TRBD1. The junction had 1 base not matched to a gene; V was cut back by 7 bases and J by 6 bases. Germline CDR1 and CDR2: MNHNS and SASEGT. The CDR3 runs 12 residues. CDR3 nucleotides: TGTGCCAGCATGGGACAGGGCAATGAGCAGTTCTTC. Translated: CASMGQGNEQFF.

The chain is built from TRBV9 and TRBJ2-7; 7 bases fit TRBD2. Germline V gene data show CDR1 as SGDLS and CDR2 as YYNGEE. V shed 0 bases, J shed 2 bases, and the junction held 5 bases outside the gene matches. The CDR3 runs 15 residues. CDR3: CASSVEASGTYEQYF. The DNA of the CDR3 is TGTGCCAGCAGCGTAGAGGCTAGCGGAACCTACGAGCAGTACTTC.

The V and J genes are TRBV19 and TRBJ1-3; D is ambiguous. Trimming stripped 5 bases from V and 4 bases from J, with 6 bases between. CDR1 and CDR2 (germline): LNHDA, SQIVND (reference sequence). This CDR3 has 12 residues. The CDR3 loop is CASSLRGNTIYF. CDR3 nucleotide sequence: TGTGCCAGTAGTCTCAGGGGAAACACCATATATTTT.

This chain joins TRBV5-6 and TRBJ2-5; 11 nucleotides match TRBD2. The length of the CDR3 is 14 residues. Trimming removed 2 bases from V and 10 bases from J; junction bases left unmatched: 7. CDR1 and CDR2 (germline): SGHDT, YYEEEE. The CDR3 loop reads CASSLLAGVGGQYF. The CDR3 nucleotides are TGTGCCAGCAGCTTACTAGCGGGAGTAGGTGGCCAGTACTTC. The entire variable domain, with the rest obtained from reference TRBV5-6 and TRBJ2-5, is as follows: DAGVTQSPTHLIKTRGQQVTLRCSPKSGHDTVSWYQQALGQGPQFIFQYYEEEERQRGNFPDRFSGHQFPNYSSELNVNALLLGDSALYLCASSLLAGVGGQYFGPGTRLLVL.

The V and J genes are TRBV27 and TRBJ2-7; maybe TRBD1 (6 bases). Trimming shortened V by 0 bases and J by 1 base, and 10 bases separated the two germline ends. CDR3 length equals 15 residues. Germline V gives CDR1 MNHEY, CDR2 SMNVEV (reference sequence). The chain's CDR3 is CASSLSGGTSYEQYF. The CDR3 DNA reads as TGTGCCAGCAGTTTATCTGGGGGCACGTCCTACGAGCAGTACTTC.

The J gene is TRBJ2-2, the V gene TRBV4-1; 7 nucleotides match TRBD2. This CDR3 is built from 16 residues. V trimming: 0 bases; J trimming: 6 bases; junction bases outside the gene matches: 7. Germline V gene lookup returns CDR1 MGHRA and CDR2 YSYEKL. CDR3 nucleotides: TGCGCCAGCAGCCAAGACTGGACTAGTCGAGCCGGGGAGCTGTTTTTT. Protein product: CASSQDWTSRAGELFF.

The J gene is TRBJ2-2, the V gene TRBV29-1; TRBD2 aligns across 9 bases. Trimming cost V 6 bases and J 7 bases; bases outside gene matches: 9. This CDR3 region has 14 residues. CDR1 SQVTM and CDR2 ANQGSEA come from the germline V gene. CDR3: CSVSGTSSSGELFF. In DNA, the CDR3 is TGCAGCGTCTCCGGGACTAGCTCTAGCGGGGAGCTGTTTTTT.

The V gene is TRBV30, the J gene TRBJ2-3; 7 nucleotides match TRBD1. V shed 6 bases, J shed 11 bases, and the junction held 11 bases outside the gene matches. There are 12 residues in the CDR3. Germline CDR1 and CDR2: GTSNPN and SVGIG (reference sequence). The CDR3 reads CACWTGSERQYF. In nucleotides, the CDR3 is TGTGCCTGTTGGACAGGCTCCGAGAGGCAGTATTTT.

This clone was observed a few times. CDR3 amino acids: CASSEGANTEAFF. In DNA form, the CDR3 reads TGTGCCAGCAGTGAGGGGGCGAACACTGAAGCTTTCTTT. The V call is TRBV6-4, the J call TRBJ1-1, with a possible D match to TRBD1 (6 bases). Germline V gives CDR1 MRHNA, CDR2 SNTAGT. The CDR3 covers 13 residues. The V gene lost 3 bases and the J gene lost 1 base, with 6 bases spanning the gap.

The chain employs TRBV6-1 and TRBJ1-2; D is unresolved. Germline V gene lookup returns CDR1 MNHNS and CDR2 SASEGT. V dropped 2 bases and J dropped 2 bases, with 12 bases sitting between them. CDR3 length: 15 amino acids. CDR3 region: CASSEPRLANYGYTF. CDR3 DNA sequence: TGTGCCAGCAGTGAACCCCGACTGGCAAACTATGGCTACACCTTC.

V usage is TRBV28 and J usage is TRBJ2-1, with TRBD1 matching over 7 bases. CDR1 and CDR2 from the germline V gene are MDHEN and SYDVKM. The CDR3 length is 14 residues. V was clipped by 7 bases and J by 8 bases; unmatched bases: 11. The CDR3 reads CASITGTVNDEQFF. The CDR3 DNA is TGTGCCAGCATCACCGGGACAGTTAACGATGAGCAGTTCTTC.

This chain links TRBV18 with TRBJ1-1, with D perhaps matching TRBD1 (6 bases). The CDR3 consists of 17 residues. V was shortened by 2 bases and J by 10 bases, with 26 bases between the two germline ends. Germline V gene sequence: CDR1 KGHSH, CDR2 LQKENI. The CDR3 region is CASSPSFGFSERGGAFF. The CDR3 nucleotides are TGTGCCAGCTCACCAAGTTTTGGATTTTCGGAGCGAGGGGGAGCTTTCTTT.

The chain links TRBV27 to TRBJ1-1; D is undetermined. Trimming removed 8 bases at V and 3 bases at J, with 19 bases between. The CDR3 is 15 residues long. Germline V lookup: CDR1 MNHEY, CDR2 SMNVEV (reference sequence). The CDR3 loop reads CASSPRRRLDTEAFF. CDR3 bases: TGTGCCAGCTCACCCCGTCGGAGGTTGGACACTGAAGCTTTCTTT.

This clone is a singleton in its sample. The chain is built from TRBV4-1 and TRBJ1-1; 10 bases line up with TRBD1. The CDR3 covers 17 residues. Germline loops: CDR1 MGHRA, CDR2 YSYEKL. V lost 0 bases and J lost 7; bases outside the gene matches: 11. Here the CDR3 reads CASSQDRQGAQEGEAFF. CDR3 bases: TGCGCCAGCAGCCAAGACCGACAGGGGGCCCAAGAAGGTGAAGCTTTCTTT.

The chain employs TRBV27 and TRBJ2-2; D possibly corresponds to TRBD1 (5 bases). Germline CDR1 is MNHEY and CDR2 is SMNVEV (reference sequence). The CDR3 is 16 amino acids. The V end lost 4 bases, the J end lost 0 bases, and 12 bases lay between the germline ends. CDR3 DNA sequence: TGTGCCAGCAGTTCAGAACAGGAGTCGAACACCGGGGAGCTGTTTTTT. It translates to CASSSEQESNTGELFF.

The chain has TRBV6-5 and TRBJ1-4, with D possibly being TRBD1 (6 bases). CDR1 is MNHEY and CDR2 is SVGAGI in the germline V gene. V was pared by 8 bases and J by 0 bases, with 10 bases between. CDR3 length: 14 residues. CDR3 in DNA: TGTGCCAGCGGGGGCAGAGCAACTAATGAAAAACTGTTTTTT. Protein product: CASGGRATNEKLFF.

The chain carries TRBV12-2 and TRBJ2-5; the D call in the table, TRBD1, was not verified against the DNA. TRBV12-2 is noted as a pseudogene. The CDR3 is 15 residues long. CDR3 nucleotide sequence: TGTGCAAGTCGCTTAGACCCGTGGCCGAAAGAGACCCAGTACTTC. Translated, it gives CASRLDPWPKETQYF.